This entry lists 5 T cell receptor beta chains sequenced from one sample in a study of blood T cell repertoires in COVID-19. Method: immunoSEQ multiplex PCR; TCRdb's copy keeps in-frame clones and lacks some. This sample yields more than 250,000 clones, of which around nine tenths are seen a single time; around 5.8% belongs to the top ten. The material sequenced was PBMCs or T cells enriched from blood (not recorded which). The receptors originated from a woman in her forties who had recovered from COVID-19.

The chain combines TRBV7-9 with TRBJ2-5, with 9 bases identical to TRBD2. J was trimmed by 6 bases and V by 1 base; bases with no gene match: 9. The length of the CDR3 is 16 residues. CDR1 and CDR2 (germline): SEHNR, FQNEAQ (reference sequence). The CDR3 DNA reads as TGTGCCAGCAGCTTAGAAGATAGCGGGGGTCTGAAGACCCAGTACTTC. Its translation is CASSLEDSGGLKTQYF. The variable domain in full, completed from reference TRBV7-9 and TRBJ2-5, reads DTGVSQNPRHKITKRGQNVTFRCDPISEHNRLYWYRQTLGQGPEFLTYFQNEAQLEKSRLLSDRFSAERPKGSFSTLEIQRTEQGDSAMYLCASSLEDSGGLKTQYFGPGTRLLVL.

The chain has TRBV18 and TRBJ2-6, with a tentative D call TRBD2 (6 bases). The ends were cut back, 3 bases at V and 0 bases at J, with 18 bases in the middle. Germline CDR1 is KGHSH and CDR2 is LQKENI. The length of the CDR3 is 19 residues. CDR3 DNA sequence: TGTGCCAGCTCACCTCGAAGGGCGGGATCGAACTCTGGGGCCAACGTCCTGACTTTC. Encoded protein: CASSPRRAGSNSGANVLTF.

The chain uses TRBV27 and TRBJ2-7; perhaps TRBD1 as D (5 bases). Germline CDR1 and CDR2: MNHEY and SMNVEV (reference sequence). V was cut by 4 bases and J by 5 bases, with 9 bases left in between. This CDR3 has 12 residues. The CDR3 region is CASSWAGHEQYF. The CDR3 region has the DNA TGTGCCAGCAGTTGGGCAGGGCACGAGCAGTACTTC.

The CDR3 reads CATSDPKAGGATDTQYF. The CDR3 coding sequence is TGTGCCACCAGTGATCCCAAGGCGGGGGGCGCGACAGATACGCAGTATTTT. The chain combines TRBV24-1 with TRBJ2-3; TRBD2 matches 8 bases. The CDR3 length is 17 residues. The junction had 10 bases not matched to a gene; V was cut back by 3 bases and J by 3 bases. Germline-derived CDR1 and CDR2 are KGHDR and SFDVKD.

The chain carries TRBV20-1 and TRBJ2-7, with 11 bases fitting TRBD2. The CDR3 contains 14 residues. Germline-derived CDR1 and CDR2 are DFQATT and SNEGSKA (reference sequence). Trimming at V came to 3 bases and at J to 3 bases, leaving 4 bases not matched to a gene. CDR3 sequence: CSASSGTSGYEQYF. In nucleotides, the CDR3 is TGCAGTGCTAGTTCAGGGACTAGCGGCTACGAGCAGTACTTC.